What follows are 8 T cell receptor beta chains derived from one specimen sequenced in a study of T-cell memory formation after mild COVID-19. Each CDR3 protein gets one entry after TCRdb re-called the 5' RACE reads with MiXCR. The table lists about 440,000 distinct CDR3 sequences, 15% to 25% of them singletons, with about 8.1% in the top ten. The sample taken for sequencing was PBMCs or a T cell subset sorted from them (not recorded which). The receptors here all came from an adult woman who had mild COVID-19 (a few samples of this study predate the infection). Cell type and time point are not known.

The gene calls are TRBV7-9 and TRBJ2-5, with no clear D. V shed 7 bases and J shed 1 base, with 19 bases lying between them. The germline CDR1 and CDR2 sequences are SEHNR and FQNEAQ (reference sequence). The CDR3 spans 16 residues. The CDR3 region is CASIIGKEPAQETQYF. DNA for the CDR3: TGTGCCAGCATCATAGGAAAGGAACCAGCCCAAGAGACCCAGTACTTC.

The V gene is TRBV6-1, the J gene TRBJ2-7; D may be TRBD2 (6 bases). This CDR3 is 13 amino acids long. Between the trimmed V and J ends, which lost 6 bases and 6 bases, there was a span of 15 bases. Germline CDR1 reads MNHNS; CDR2 reads SASEGT. The CDR3 nucleotides are TGTGCCAGCAGGGCCACGGGGGTCGGCGAGCAGTACTTC. Translation gives CASRATGVGEQYF.

This clonotype turned up a few times. The chain uses TRBV29-1 and TRBJ2-1; D may be TRBD2 (6 bases). Trimming removed 2 bases from V and 8 bases from J, with 10 bases in between. Germline V CDR1 and CDR2: SQVTM, ANQGSEA. The CDR3 length is 12 residues. The CDR3 coding sequence is TGCAGCGTTGAAAGAGCGGGCGATGAGCAGTTCTTC. Translating gives CSVERAGDEQFF.

This clonotype was detected a few times. V usage is TRBV6-2 or TRBV6-3 and J usage is TRBJ2-3; possible D gene TRBD2, 7 bases. Germline CDR1 MNHEY, CDR2 SVGEGT. This CDR3 comprises 17 residues. Between the trimmed V and J ends, which lost 2 bases and 2 bases, there was a span of 17 bases. CDR3: CASSYESAGHNTDTQYF. Here the CDR3 DNA reads TGTGCCAGCAGTTACGAGTCAGCGGGACACAACACAGATACGCAGTATTTT.

The chain carries TRBV14 and TRBJ1-6, with no clear D. Trimming shortened V by 2 bases and J by 3 bases, and 23 bases separated the two germline ends. Germline V lookup: CDR1 SGHDN, CDR2 FVKESK. The CDR3 contains 20 residues. CDR3 sequence: CASSQHSSFSGGGYNSPLHF. The CDR3 nucleotides are TGTGCCAGCAGCCAACACAGCTCCTTCTCCGGCGGCGGCTATAATTCACCCCTCCACTTT.

The gene calls are TRBV12-5 and TRBJ1-5; 8 bases align to TRBD1. Germline V lookup: CDR1 LGHNT, CDR2 FRNRAP. The CDR3 length is 14 residues. J was trimmed by 9 bases and V by 3 bases; bases with no gene match: 7. The CDR3 loop reads CASGLAGGGPPQHF. The CDR3, as DNA: TGTGCTAGTGGTTTAGCAGGGGGCGGGCCGCCCCAGCATTTT.

This clonotype was seen a few times. This rearrangement joins TRBV3-1 to TRBJ1-4; tentative D call: TRBD1 (6 bases). CDR3 length: 16 residues. V was pared by 4 bases and J by 8 bases, with 20 bases between. Germline assignment: CDR1 LGHDT and CDR2 YNNKEL (reference sequence). CDR3 sequence: CASSPKIQGRREKLFF. In DNA, the CDR3 is TGTGCCAGCAGCCCTAAAATACAGGGTCGCAGGGAAAAACTGTTTTTT.

This clonotype was recorded a few times. The rearrangement joins TRBV6-2 or TRBV6-3 to TRBJ1-1; D is perhaps TRBD1 (6 bases). Trimming took 4 bases from V and 2 from J, leaving 14 bases between them. This CDR3 has 15 amino acids. Germline V lookup: CDR1 MNHEY, CDR2 SVGEGT. The CDR3 region is CASSLLPTGNTEAFF. The CDR3 DNA reads as TGTGCCAGCAGTTTACTCCCGACAGGAAACACTGAAGCTTTCTTT.